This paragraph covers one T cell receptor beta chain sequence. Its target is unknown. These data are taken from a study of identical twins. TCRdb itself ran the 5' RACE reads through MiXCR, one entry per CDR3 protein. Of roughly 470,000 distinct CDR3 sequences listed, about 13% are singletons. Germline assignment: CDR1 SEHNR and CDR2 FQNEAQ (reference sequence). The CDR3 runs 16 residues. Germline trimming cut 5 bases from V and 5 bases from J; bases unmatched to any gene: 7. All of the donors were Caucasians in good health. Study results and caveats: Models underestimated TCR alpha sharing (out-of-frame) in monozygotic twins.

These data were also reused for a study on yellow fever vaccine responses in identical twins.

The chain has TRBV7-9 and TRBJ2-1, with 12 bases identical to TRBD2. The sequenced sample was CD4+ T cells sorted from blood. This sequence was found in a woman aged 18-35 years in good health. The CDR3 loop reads CASSDWLAGGNNEQFF. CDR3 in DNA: TGTGCCAGCAGCGACTGGCTAGCGGGAGGGAACAATGAGCAGTTCTTC.